The source of this T cell receptor beta chain is a study of cytomegalovirus exposure and HLA in healthy donors. Across the study: From donors who were HLA-typed, an early data release held about 85 million unique TCRs. Overall study results and limits: Evidence from a later analysis indicated that most CMV-associated TCR beta chains looked HLA-restricted. Researchers catalogued approximately 170 TCR beta chains as cytomegalovirus-associated. One cluster of highly shared sequence variants probably arose as a sequencing artifact.

Concerning this clone itself: The antigen is undetermined.

In the PCR, 60 Vbeta and 13 Jbeta primers were used. Clones were read by immunoSEQ multiplex PCR, and TCRdb kept only the in-frame ones, dropping some. The table includes about 100,000 clones, around 73% detected once. This CDR3 is built from 15 residues. The V gene lost 1 base and the J gene lost 3 bases, with 13 bases spanning the gap. The germline gives CDR1 MGHRA, CDR2 YSYEKL. Sequencing was performed on PBMCs. V usage is TRBV4-1 and J usage is TRBJ2-7; weak D call: TRBD1 (5 bases). The TCR comes from a man younger than 40 in good health and CMV-seronegative. This CDR3 reads CASSQGFTGVYEQYF. CDR3 DNA sequence: TGCGCCAGCAGCCAAGGGTTTACAGGTGTCTACGAGCAGTACTTC.